The 27 T cell receptor beta chains below were found in one sample sequenced in a study of neurological immune-mediated disorders. One entry per CDR3 protein results from TCRdb running MiXCR on the 5' RACE reads. The table records about 50,000 distinct CDR3 sequences, 10% of them present only once. The sample taken for sequencing was PBMCs. The receptors here all came from a man between 65 and 85 years old with HTLV-1-associated myelopathy (HAM/TSP).

The V call is TRBV20-1, the J call TRBJ2-1, with TRBD1 identical over 11 bases. The V gene's germline CDR1 is DFQATT and CDR2 SNEGSKA (reference sequence). The CDR3 loop spans 14 amino acids. The V segment lost 6 bases and the J segment 12 bases; nucleotides outside the gene matches: 13. The CDR3, as DNA: TGCAGTGCGCTGGCCGGGACAGGGGGGAGTGGGCAGTTCTTC. Translating gives CSALAGTGGSGQFF.

This clonotype was observed many times. The chain uses TRBV29-1 and TRBJ2-1, with 13 bases aligning to TRBD2. The CDR3 totals 16 residues. V lost 6 bases, J lost 1 base, and 6 bases stayed unmatched. Germline V gene data show CDR1 as SQVTM and CDR2 as ANQGSEA. This CDR3 reads CSVTGLAGESYNEQFF. The CDR3 coding sequence is TGCAGCGTGACCGGACTAGCGGGGGAATCCTACAATGAGCAGTTCTTC.

This clonotype was seen many times. The rearrangement uses TRBV6-6 and TRBJ2-5; D gene ambiguous. Germline CDR1 and CDR2: MNHNY and SVGAGI (reference sequence). V lost 8 bases to trimming and J lost 7 bases, with 8 bases between them. The CDR3 sequence is 10 residues long. CDR3: CASGAPTQYF. In DNA, the CDR3 is TGTGCCAGCGGCGCCCCGACCCAGTACTTC.

This clonotype has ten or more counts. This chain connects TRBV5-1 to TRBJ1-6, with 7 bases matching TRBD1. Trimming cost V 2 bases and J 9 bases; bases outside gene matches: 8. CDR1 is SGHRS, CDR2 YFSETQ, per germline. The CDR3 spans 15 residues. The CDR3 reads CASSFLGGSSSPLHF. In DNA, the CDR3 is TGCGCCAGCAGCTTTCTAGGGGGCTCGAGTTCACCCCTCCACTTT.

The rearrangement uses TRBV21-1 and TRBJ2-7; no DNA check was done on the table's D call, TRBD1. TRBV21-1 is termed a pseudogene. This CDR3 is built from 15 residues. CDR3 bases: TGTGCCAGCAGCAAAGCGGACAGTACCTCCTACGAGCAGTACTTC. It encodes CASSKADSTSYEQYF.

This clonotype was recorded many times. The chain employs TRBV5-8 and TRBJ2-1; D uncertain. V lost 4 bases and J lost 6, with 14 bases in between. This CDR3 is built from 14 residues. Per germline, CDR1 SGHTS and CDR2 YDEGEE. CDR3 DNA sequence: TGTGCCAGCAGCGTCCCATTCGGACGCAATGAGCAGTTCTTC. It is translated as CASSVPFGRNEQFF.

This clonotype was picked up many times. The chain is built from TRBV7-6 and TRBJ1-3; 9 nucleotides align to TRBD1. CDR1 is SGHVS and CDR2 is FNYEAQ in the germline V gene. V shed 5 bases and J 6 bases; nucleotides not matched to a gene: 8. This CDR3 has 15 residues. CDR3: CASSPNRDRVNTIYF. CDR3 nucleotides: TGTGCCAGCAGCCCCAATCGGGACAGGGTAAACACCATATATTTT.

This clonotype was found many times. The V gene is TRBV10-3, the J gene TRBJ2-3; 9 bases agree with TRBD2. Trimming took 8 bases from V and 2 from J; bases not matched to a gene: 2. The CDR3 extends over 13 amino acids. Germline values: CDR1 ENHRY, CDR2 SYGVKD. The CDR3 nucleotides are TGTGCCATCGAGCGGGAGGACACAGATACGCAGTATTTT. As protein: CAIEREDTDTQYF.

This clonotype has a count of ten or more. The J gene is TRBJ2-3, the V gene TRBV6-5, with 11 bases lining up with TRBD2. The V segment lost 6 bases and the J segment 6 bases; nucleotides outside the gene matches: 8. Germline lookup yields CDR1 MNHEY and CDR2 SVGAGI. CDR3 size: 15 residues. CDR3 region: CASSIAGGPWDTQYF. CDR3 in DNA: TGTGCCAGCAGCATAGCGGGAGGGCCCTGGGATACGCAGTATTTT.

At least ten counts were recorded for this clonotype. The chain recombines TRBV20-1 with TRBJ2-2; D possibly matches TRBD1 or TRBD2 (5 bases each). Trimming pared 2 bases from V and 2 bases from J, leaving 15 bases between. The germline gives CDR1 DFQATT, CDR2 SNEGSKA (reference sequence). This CDR3 comprises 16 residues. The CDR3 is CSARPHRDANTGELFF. CDR3 bases: TGCAGTGCTAGACCCCACCGGGACGCAAACACCGGGGAGCTGTTTTTT.

As concerns this clonotype: This may stem from a read error, because a much larger clone lies one nucleotide away. The chain uses TRBV12-3 or TRBV12-4 and TRBJ2-6; 11 nucleotides line up with TRBD1. V shed 6 bases and J 3 bases; nucleotides not matched to a gene: 7. This CDR3 is built from 17 residues. The DNA for the CDR3 is TGTGCCAGCAGCCATGGACAGGGGGCAGGTGGGGCCAACGTCCTGACTTTC. Protein: CASSHGQGAGGANVLTF.

This clonotype appeared many times. This chain connects TRBV12-3 or TRBV12-4 to TRBJ1-5; 8 bases agree with TRBD1. Trimming cost V 3 bases and J 13 bases; bases outside gene matches: 14. The CDR3 has 15 amino acids. DNA for the CDR3: TGTGCCAGCAGTTTTAGGGCGACAGGGGCTGGAGGACAGCATTTT. Amino acids: CASSFRATGAGGQHF.

In this sample, this clonotype turned up many times. The chain has TRBV12-3 or TRBV12-4 and TRBJ2-2, with 7 bases matching TRBD1. V gave up 6 bases and J gave up 3 bases; unmatched junction bases: 7. This CDR3 is 15 amino acids long. DNA of the CDR3: TGTGCCAGCAGGAAACAGGGGAAGGACACCGGGGAGCTGTTTTTT. It translates to CASRKQGKDTGELFF.

This clonotype came up many times. This chain joins TRBV12-3 or TRBV12-4 and TRBJ2-5; 10 bases map to TRBD1. V dropped 7 bases and J dropped 5; count of bases not matched to a gene: 7. The CDR3 has 14 residues. This CDR3 is CASTLRDRGETQYF. The CDR3 region has the DNA TGTGCCAGCACCCTAAGGGACAGGGGTGAGACCCAGTACTTC.

This clonotype was detected many times. This rearrangement joins TRBV20-1 to TRBJ2-1; a weak D match, TRBD2 (5 bases). CDR1 is DFQATT and CDR2 is SNEGSKA in the germline V gene (reference sequence). This CDR3 contains 14 residues. The V and J ends lost 5 bases and 5 bases respectively, with 16 bases between them. The CDR3 DNA reads TGCAGTGCTGGCCGATCGCTAGCCAACAATGAGCAGTTCTTC. It codes for CSAGRSLANNEQFF.

There are a few counts of this clonotype. The chain is built from TRBV6-4 and TRBJ2-1; D is uncertain. Germline V CDR1 and CDR2: MRHNA, SNTAGT. The CDR3 length is 16 residues. Trimming took 6 bases from V and 0 from J, leaving 15 bases between them. The CDR3 spells CASSEIVSTSYNEQFF. Here the CDR3 DNA reads TGTGCCAGCAGCGAAATCGTGAGTACCTCCTACAATGAGCAGTTCTTC.

By share of the sample, this clonotype is large. The chain combines TRBV7-9 with TRBJ2-7; 9 nucleotides align to TRBD1. Germline-derived CDR1 and CDR2 are SEHNR and FQNEAQ (reference sequence). The CDR3 runs to 13 residues. The trim removed 6 bases at V and 3 bases at J, leaving 3 bases unmatched. As DNA, the CDR3 is TGTGCCAGCAGGCCGGACAGGGGCTACGAGCAGTACTTC. It codes for CASRPDRGYEQYF.

This clonotype occurred many times. The chain combines TRBV5-1 with TRBJ2-1; possibly TRBD1 or TRBD2 for D (6 bases each). The ends were cut back, 5 bases at V and 7 bases at J, with 13 bases in the middle. The CDR3 loop spans 13 amino acids. The germline V gene has CDR1 SGHRS and CDR2 YFSETQ. CDR3: CASSRGRGNEQFF. DNA for the CDR3: TGCGCCAGCAGTCGGGGGCGCGGAAATGAGCAGTTCTTC.

This clonotype was detected many times. The J gene is TRBJ2-3, the V gene TRBV6-4, with D possibly TRBD2 on 6 matching bases. Germline V gene sequence: CDR1 MRHNA, CDR2 SNTAGT. This CDR3 region has 15 residues. The V end lost 5 bases, the J end lost 0 bases, and 12 bases lay between the germline ends. CDR3 sequence: CASSWAGSSTDTQYF. CDR3 sequence (DNA): TGTGCCAGCAGTTGGGCCGGGAGTAGCACAGATACGCAGTATTTT.

This clonotype occurred many times. The chain has TRBV7-9 and TRBJ2-1; D ambiguous. The CDR3 consists of 12 residues. With 1 base removed from V and 8 bases from J, the gap between germline ends came to 6 bases. Germline CDR1 and CDR2: SEHNR and FQNEAQ (reference sequence). The CDR3 DNA sequence: TGTGCCAGCAGCTTAGGAGAGTATGAGCAGTTCTTC. Translated, it gives CASSLGEYEQFF.

The chain combines TRBV18 with TRBJ2-7, with D unclear. Trimming left V 4 bases short and J 5 bases short, with 6 bases between. The germline V gene encodes CDR1 KGHSH and CDR2 LQKENI. The CDR3 has 11 amino acids. Here the CDR3 DNA reads TGTGCCAGCTCACTCGAGGACGAGCAGTACTTC. Its translation: CASSLEDEQYF.

As regards this clonotype: A much larger clone differs by one base, so this may be a read error. This sequence joins TRBV20-1 and TRBJ2-2; 9 nucleotides align to TRBD2. The CDR3 contains 11 residues. Looked up from germline, CDR1 is DFQATT and CDR2 is SNEGSKA (reference sequence). Here the CDR3 DNA reads TGCAGTGGTAGCGGGAGAGGGGAGATGTTTTTT. Its protein product is CSGSGRGEMFF.

This clonotype was observed at least ten times. The chain is built from TRBV4-3 and TRBJ2-3; 8 positions match TRBD2. Trimming took 5 bases from V and 6 from J; bases not matched to a gene: 7. The CDR3 spans 14 residues. The V gene's germline CDR1 is LGHNA and CDR2 YSLEER. CDR3 in DNA: TGCGCCAGCAGCGCAACTAGCGGAGGGGATACGCAGTATTTT. It specifies CASSATSGGDTQYF.

This clonotype turned up a few times. This sequence joins TRBV3-1 and TRBJ1-5; D gene uncertain. Germline-derived CDR1 and CDR2 are LGHDT and YNNKEL (reference sequence). The CDR3 loop spans 15 amino acids. V lost 1 base, J lost 0 bases, and 7 bases lay in between. The CDR3 here is CASSQGRLSNQPQHF. For the CDR3, the DNA is TGTGCCAGCAGCCAAGGAAGACTTAGCAATCAGCCCCAGCATTTT.

This clonotype was seen a handful of times. This sequence joins TRBV6-5 and TRBJ1-3, with D maybe TRBD1 (6 bases). The germline V gene has CDR1 MNHEY and CDR2 SVGAGI. The CDR3 runs to 16 residues. The ends were cut back, 6 bases at V and 4 bases at J, with 19 bases in the middle. The CDR3 region is CASRGQGGAAGNTIYF. The CDR3 DNA sequence: TGTGCCAGCAGGGGCCAAGGGGGGGCCGCCGGAAACACCATATATTTT.

This clonotype was picked up many times. The chain links TRBV7-8 to TRBJ2-5, with D perhaps given as TRBD1 or TRBD2 (5 bases each). Trimming removed 8 bases at V and 4 bases at J, with 14 bases between. This CDR3 contains 13 residues. Germline CDR1 reads SGHVS; CDR2 reads FQNEAQ. In nucleotides, the CDR3 is TGTGCCAGCTCCCCTGGGGCGGGAGAGACCCAGTACTTC. Amino acid sequence: CASSPGAGETQYF.

The rearrangement uses TRBV7-6 and TRBJ2-7; TRBD2 matches at 7 bases. The CDR3 runs 14 residues. The V gene end was trimmed by 8 bases and the J gene end by 4 bases; junction bases not matched to a gene: 11. CDR1 and CDR2 from the germline V gene are SGHVS and FNYEAQ. DNA of the CDR3: TGTGCCAGCTGCCTTCTTGGGGAGGGGTACGAGCAGTACTTC. Its translation: CASCLLGEGYEQYF. The full variable domain, its missing parts supplied by reference TRBV7-6 and TRBJ2-7, is GAGVSQSPRYKVTKRGQDVALRCDPISGHVSLYWYRQALGQGPEFLTYFNYEAQQDKSGLPNDRFSAERPEGSISTLTIQRTEQRDSAMYRCASCLLGEGYEQYFGPGTRLTVT.